The sequence of this T cell receptor beta chain was determined in a study of T-cell reconstitution after alpha-beta-depleted transplantation in children. Unique molecular identifiers tagged the TCRbeta library. TCRdb fed the PCR reads into MiXCR, producing one record per CDR3 protein. Among approximately 80,000 distinct CDR3 sequences listed, 13% to 15% were seen once. On this clonotype: The target antigen is unknown.

Findings and limits, study-wide: Among T cells one year after transplant, newly produced cells accounted for most counts and diversity. Reportedly, roughly two months post-transplant, alpha-beta T cells arose from several hundred expanded graft clones.

Germline loops: CDR1 SGHKS, CDR2 YYEKEE (reference sequence). The CDR3 is 16 residues long. Trimming pared 2 bases from V and 2 bases from J, leaving 14 bases between. The source of this sequence is a male patient aged 2 to 9 who had a stem cell transplant for acute lymphoblastic leukemia, so the T cells may come from the graft donor. The specimen was PBMCs, mostly from graft donor cells, collected 180 days after TCRalphabeta/CD19-depleted stem cell transplant. The rearrangement links TRBV5-5 to TRBJ1-5, with D uncertain. The CDR3 region is CASSFAFIGGNQPQHF. For the CDR3, the DNA is TGTGCCAGCAGCTTTGCCTTTATTGGGGGCAATCAGCCCCAGCATTTT.